A single T cell receptor (beta chain) is shown here with its context. Antigen specificity is unknown. Germline trimming cut 4 bases from V and 7 bases from J; bases unmatched to any gene: 7. Germline lookup yields CDR1 MNHNY and CDR2 SVGAGI (reference sequence). This CDR3 comprises 13 residues. PCR amplification relied on 60 Vbeta primers (plus 13 Jbeta primers). TCRdb's table, derived via immunoSEQ multiplex PCR, lists solely in-frame clones and lacks some. The sample contains more than 85,000 clones, 70% to 80% of which appear only once. This sample is part of a study of cytomegalovirus exposure and HLA in healthy donors. General observations from the study: As was reported, the HLA-A and HLA-B alleles of most subjects were accurately predicted from TCR beta sequences.

Sample: PBMCs. V is TRBV6-6 and J is TRBJ2-7; 7 positions agree with TRBD2. This receptor was identified in a man aged 25 to 45 in good health and CMV-seronegative. The CDR3 DNA is TGTGCCAGCAGTTCCTGGGGCGGGGGAGAGCAGTACTTC. It yields the protein CASSSWGGGEQYF.